The rows below give T cell receptor beta chains drawn from one sample of a study of OX40 agonist ivuxolimab in advanced cancers. The method was immunoSEQ multiplex PCR; TCRdb's version includes in-frame clones alone and lacks a portion of them. This sample has tens of thousands of clones, with about 88% found just once. Sequencing was performed on CD4+ or CD8+ T cells sorted from blood, taken in a trial of the OX40 agonist ivuxolimab. These receptors were collected from an adult with an advanced solid tumor such as melanoma, head and neck, liver or kidney cancer. Both conserved end residues are part of each CDR3. D genes are given only for firm matches. Clone sizes are given selectively: once, few, many, or a class where the clone is expanded.

d_gene,abundance,v_gene,j_gene,CDR3nt,CDR3aa
NA,once,TRBV4-1,TRBJ1-5,TGCGCCAGCAGCCAAGGGACAGAGGATCATCCCCAGCATTTT,CASSQGTEDHPQHF
NA,NA,TRBV28,TRBJ2-1,TGTGCCAGCAGTTTACGTAAACAGGGTAAGGGCAATGAGCAGTTCTTC,CASSLRKQGKGNEQFF
NA,NA,TRBV2,TRBJ2-5,TGTGCCAGCAGTGAAAACCGAGAGACCCAGTACTTC,CASSENRETQYF
TRBD2,NA,TRBV5-4,TRBJ2-2,TGTGCCAGCAGCTTGGGCAGCGGGAGGGCTAACGTGGGGGAGCTGTTTTTT,CASSLGSGRANVGELFF
NA,NA,TRBV2,TRBJ1-5,TGTGCCAGCAGTGCCCGAAACAGGGATCAGCCCCAGCATTTT,CASSARNRDQPQHF
TRBD2,NA,TRBV4-1,TRBJ2-3,TGCGCCAGCAGCCAATCGAGAACTAGCGGAAGCACAGATACGCAGTATTTT,CASSQSRTSGSTDTQYF
NA,NA,TRBV7-2,TRBJ1-4,TGTGCCAGCAGCCAGGGTGGGGGCTATGAAAAACTGTTTTTT,CASSQGGGYEKLFF
NA,NA,TRBV11-2,TRBJ2-7,TGTGCCAGCAGCTTAACGTACCCCGGAGGTGAGCAGTACTTC,CASSLTYPGGEQYF
TRBD1,NA,TRBV6-6,TRBJ2-7,TGTGCCAGCCTTACAGGGGGCTCCTACGAGCAGTACTTC,CASLTGGSYEQYF
NA,once,TRBV6-1,TRBJ2-5,TGTGCCAGCAGTATCGGACCAGAAGTGCGGACCCAGTACTTC,CASSIGPEVRTQYF
TRBD2,NA,TRBV28,TRBJ2-3,TGTGCCAGCAGTTTGGGAGGGAAAAGAGGGGTTCCACATTTT,CASSLGGKRGVPHF
TRBD2,NA,TRBV18,TRBJ2-3,TGTGCCAGCTCACCACGGGAGGGTAGTAAAGATACGCAGTATTTT,CASSPREGSKDTQYF
TRBD2,NA,TRBV5-1,TRBJ2-2,TGCGCCAGCAGCTTGAGAGCGGCTAGCGGTAACACCGGGGAGCTGTTTTTT,CASSLRAASGNTGELFF
NA,NA,TRBV4-3,TRBJ2-6,TGCGCCAGCAGCCAAGGGAATTCCGGGGCCAACGTCCTGACTTTC,CASSQGNSGANVLTF
TRBD2,NA,TRBV6-5,TRBJ2-3,TGTGCCAGCAGGGGACTAGTTGCTAGCACAGATACGCAGTATTTT,CASRGLVASTDTQYF
NA,NA,TRBV30,TRBJ2-3,TGTGCCTGGACCAGGGGAGAGGGCACAGATACGCAGTATTTT,CAWTRGEGTDTQYF
NA,NA,TRBV27,TRBJ1-1,TGTGCCACCAACCGAGGGGGTCGAGCTTTCTTT,CATNRGGRAFF
NA,NA,TRBV10-2,TRBJ2-3,TGCGCCAGCAGTTCTGTCAGGGTGACAGATACGCAGTATTTT,CASSSVRVTDTQYF
NA,NA,TRBV11-3,TRBJ1-1,TGTGCCAGCAGCTTAAACAGGGACACTGAAGCTTTCTTT,CASSLNRDTEAFF
TRBD2,NA,TRBV6-6,TRBJ2-7,TGTGCCAGCAGTTACACGGCGGGAGCCGAGCAGTACTTC,CASSYTAGAEQYF